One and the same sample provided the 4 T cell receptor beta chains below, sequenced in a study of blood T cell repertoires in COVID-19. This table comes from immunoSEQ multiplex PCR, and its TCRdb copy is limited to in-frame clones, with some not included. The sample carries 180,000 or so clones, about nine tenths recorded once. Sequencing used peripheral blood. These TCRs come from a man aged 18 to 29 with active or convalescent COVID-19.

In DNA, the CDR3 is TGTGCCACCCGGGATCTCTATAATTCACCCCTCCACTTT. Translation gives CATRDLYNSPLHF. The V and J genes are TRBV6-5 and TRBJ1-6, with D unclear. The CDR3 extends over 13 amino acids. The germline gives CDR1 MNHEY, CDR2 SVGAGI. V gave up 10 bases and J gave up 3 bases, with 10 bases separating them.

The CDR3 region has the DNA TGTGCCAGCAGCCCTAGGGGAGGAGCCGGTAATTCACCCCTCCACTTT. It is translated as CASSPRGGAGNSPLHF. The genes are TRBV7-9 and TRBJ1-6, with a tentative D call TRBD1 (5 bases). The V end was cut by 5 bases, the J end by 6 bases, with 17 bases between. The CDR3 has 16 residues. Germline-derived CDR1 and CDR2 are SEHNR and FQNEAQ (reference sequence).

In nucleotides, the CDR3 is TGTGCCAGCTCACCCCCCGAGGTAGGGGTGACGGGAAACACCATATATTTT. Translation: CASSPPEVGVTGNTIYF. The V call is TRBV18, the J call TRBJ1-3; a possible D gene is TRBD1 (5 bases). With 3 bases removed from V and 4 bases from J, the gap between germline ends came to 19 bases. CDR3 length: 17 amino acids. CDR1 and CDR2 (germline): KGHSH, LQKENI.

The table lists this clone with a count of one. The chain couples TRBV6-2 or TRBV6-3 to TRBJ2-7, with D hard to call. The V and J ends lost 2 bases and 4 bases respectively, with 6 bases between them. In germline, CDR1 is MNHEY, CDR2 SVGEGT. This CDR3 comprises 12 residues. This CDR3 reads CASSYPVYEQYF. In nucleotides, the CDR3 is TGTGCCAGCAGTTACCCCGTATACGAGCAGTACTTC.